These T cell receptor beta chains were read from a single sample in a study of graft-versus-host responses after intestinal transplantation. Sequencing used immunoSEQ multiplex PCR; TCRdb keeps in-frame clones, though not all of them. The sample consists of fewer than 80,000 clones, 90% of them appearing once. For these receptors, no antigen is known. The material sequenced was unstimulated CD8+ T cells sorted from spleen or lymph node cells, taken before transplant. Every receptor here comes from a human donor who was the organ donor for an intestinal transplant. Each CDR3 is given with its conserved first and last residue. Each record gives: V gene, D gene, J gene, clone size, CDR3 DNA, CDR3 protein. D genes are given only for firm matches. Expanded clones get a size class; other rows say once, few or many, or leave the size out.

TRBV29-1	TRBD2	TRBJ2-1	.	TGCAGCGTTGAGGATTTTTCTAGCGGGAGCTATGAGCAGTTCTTC	CSVEDFSSGSYEQFF
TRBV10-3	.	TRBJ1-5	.	TGTGCCATCAGTGACCACCGAGGGAAAAATCAGCCCCAGCATTTT	CAISDHRGKNQPQHF
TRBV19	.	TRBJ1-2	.	TGTGCCAGTAGTATAGTTGCAGGGAATGGCTACACCTTC	CASSIVAGNGYTF
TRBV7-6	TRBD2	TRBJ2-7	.	TGTGCCAGCAGCTTTGGGACTAACTCCTACGAGCAGTACTTC	CASSFGTNSYEQYF
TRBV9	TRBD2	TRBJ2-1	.	TGTGCCAGCAGCGTAGGATCCCTAGCGGGCAGGAGCTCCTACAATGAGCAGTTCTTC	CASSVGSLAGRSSYNEQFF
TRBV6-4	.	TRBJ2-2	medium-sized	TGTGCCAGCAGTGAAAGGGCCGAGGGCACCGGGGAGCTGTTTTTT	CASSERAEGTGELFF
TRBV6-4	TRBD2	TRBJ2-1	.	TGTGCCAGCAACCCAATAATGGGGAGGGACCGGAGGAACAATGAGCAGTTCTTC	CASNPIMGRDRRNNEQFF
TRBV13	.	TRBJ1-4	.	TGTGCCAGCAGCTTCCGGGGAGGCGAAAAACTGTTTTTT	CASSFRGGEKLFF
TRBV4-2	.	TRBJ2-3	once	TGTGCCAGCAGCCAAAAGATACGCCGGGGAGCGCAGTATTTT	CASSQKIRRGAQYF
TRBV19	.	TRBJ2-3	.	TGTGCCAGTCGGAGGCAGATCACAGATACGCAGTATTTT	CASRRQITDTQYF
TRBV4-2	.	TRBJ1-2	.	TGTGCCAGCAGCCGACAAACAGGGCATGGCTACACCTTC	CASSRQTGHGYTF
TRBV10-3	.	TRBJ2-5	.	TGTGCCATCAGTGGTGGTCTTTATGGGGGGCAAGAGACCCAGTACTTC	CAISGGLYGGQETQYF
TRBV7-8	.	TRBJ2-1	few	TGTGCCAGCAGCTTAGTTAGTTGGACAGACAGCGGGACTAACAATGAGCAGTTCTTC	CASSLVSWTDSGTNNEQFF
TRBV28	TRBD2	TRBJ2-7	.	TGTGCCAGCAGCTTACTAGCGTATTCCTACGAGCAGTACTTC	CASSLLAYSYEQYF
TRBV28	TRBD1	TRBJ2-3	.	TGTGCCAGCAGTTTGGGACAGGGAAGAGGGACGCAGTATTTT	CASSLGQGRGTQYF
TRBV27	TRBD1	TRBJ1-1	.	TGTGCCAGCAGATTTCCGGGACAGGTAAACACTGAAGCTTTCTTT	CASRFPGQVNTEAFF
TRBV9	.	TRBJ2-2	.	TGTGCCAGCAGCCCCCTTGTTGCGAACACCGGGGAGCTGTTTTTT	CASSPLVANTGELFF
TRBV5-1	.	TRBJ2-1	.	TGCGCCAGCAGCTATTCGGCGGGGAATGAGCAGTTCTTC	CASSYSAGNEQFF
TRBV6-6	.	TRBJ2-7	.	TGTGCCAGCAGTGAGGCCGGGAAGCTCTACGAGCAGTACTTC	CASSEAGKLYEQYF
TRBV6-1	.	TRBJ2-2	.	TGTGCCAGCAGGGGCCCGAACACCGGGGAGCTGTTTTTT	CASRGPNTGELFF
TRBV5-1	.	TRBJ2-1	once	TGCGCCAGCAGCTTGGGTAGGGGCCACCTTTGGGAGCAGTTCTTC	CASSLGRGHLWEQFF
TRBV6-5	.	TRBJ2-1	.	TGTGCCAGCAGTTATCACCCACTAGTCAAAGTCTTC	CASSYHPLVKVF
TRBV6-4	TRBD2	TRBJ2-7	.	TGTGCCAGCAGTCTCTTAGCGGGAGGGAAGCAGTACTTC	CASSLLAGGKQYF
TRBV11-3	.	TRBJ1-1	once	TGTGCCAGCAGCTTAGGGCCCACTGAAGCTTTCTTT	CASSLGPTEAFF
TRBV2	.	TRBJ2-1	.	TGTGCCAGCAGACGACTAACTGAGCAGTTCTTC	CASRRLTEQFF
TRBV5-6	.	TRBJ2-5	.	TGTGCCAGCAGCTTCCAGTCCTCTTATCACTTC	CASSFQSSYHF
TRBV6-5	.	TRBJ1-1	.	TGTGCCAGCAGTTACCAGGGGACAACTGAAGCTTTCTTT	CASSYQGTTEAFF
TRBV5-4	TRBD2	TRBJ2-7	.	TGTGCCAGCAGCTTGAGGGAGGGACTACTGTCCTACGAGCAGTACTTC	CASSLREGLLSYEQYF
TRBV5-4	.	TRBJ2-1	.	TGTGCCAGCAGCTTCGGGAGTAGTTTGAGCGAGCAGTTCTTC	CASSFGSSLSEQFF
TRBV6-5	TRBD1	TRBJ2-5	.	TGTGCCAGCAGTTACTGGGACAGTCAAGAGACCCAGTACTTC	CASSYWDSQETQYF
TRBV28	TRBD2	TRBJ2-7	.	TGTGCCAGCAGTTTGGGACTAGCGGTCTACGAGCAGTACTTC	CASSLGLAVYEQYF
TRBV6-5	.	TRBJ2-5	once	TGTGCCAGCAGTTACTTAAAGGGGGAACCGCAGTACTTC	CASSYLKGEPQYF
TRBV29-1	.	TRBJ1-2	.	TGCAGCGTTGAAGCTCTAGGACTTAACTATGGCTACACCTTC	CSVEALGLNYGYTF